This TCR beta chain was sequenced in a study of tumor-infiltrating lymphocytes in primary liver carcinoma. About the study: Productive TCRbeta read counts per sample ran from roughly 3.8 to 7.5 million and were similar across tissue types.

To note about this clonotype: Its target is unknown.

Germline DNA was extracted alongside blood RNA, which was obtained from unsorted whole blood. The patients lived with chronic HBV infection and had not yet received any treatment. cDNA specific to TCR beta was made from 450 to 650 ng of total RNA, with a constant-region primer employed for priming. TCR beta libraries came from three nested multiplex PCR rounds using slightly modified ARM-PCR. TRBV1-TRBV30 forward primers paired with a C-beta reverse primer were used in the first two PCR rounds, which ran around 10 cycles each. TCRdb reprocessed the multiplex PCR reads with MiXCR, giving one entry per CDR3 protein. The table includes about 330,000 distinct CDR3 sequences, roughly two thirds detected once. CDR3 length: 16 residues. From germline, CDR1 is SGHAT and CDR2 FQNNGV. The V end was cut by 5 bases, the J end by 8 bases, with 22 bases between. The study, taken as a whole, reports: Since the samples were bulk and unsorted, the CD4+ and CD8+ repertoires were not compared. Tumor-adjacent and tumor-blood pairs showed less overlap than tumor region pairs.

The chain carries TRBV11-2 and TRBJ2-1; D possibly corresponds to TRBD1 (6 bases). The sequencing input was peripheral blood. This sequence originates from a man aged 40-49 years with primary liver carcinoma and hepatitis B virus infection. The CDR3: CASSPGWGRGFDEQFF. DNA for the CDR3: TGTGCCAGCAGCCCTGGTTGGGGCAGGGGATTCGATGAGCAGTTCTTC.